A selection of T cell receptor beta chains follows, all from one sample in a study of cytomegalovirus exposure and HLA in healthy donors. The repertoire was sequenced with immunoSEQ multiplex PCR; TCRdb's copy has only in-frame clones and lacks some. The sample holds some 160,000 clones, over 70% seen once. The sample was PBMCs. Receptor source: a woman between 40 and 55 years old in good health and CMV-seropositive. Each CDR3 is given with its conserved first and last residue. A D gene is named only where the DNA matches it firmly. The size field is filled for only some rows; it gives once, few, many or a size class.

CDR3nt: TGTGCCAGCAGTGAATACCGGGACACTGAAGCTTTCTTT
CDR3aa: CASSEYRDTEAFF
d_gene: -
j_gene: TRBJ1-1
abundance: -
v_gene: TRBV25-1

CDR3nt: TGTGCCAGCAGTGAAGCTGGCAGAACCAACTATGGCTACACCTTC
CDR3aa: CASSEAGRTNYGYTF
d_gene: -
j_gene: TRBJ1-2
abundance: -
v_gene: TRBV6-1

CDR3nt: TGTGCCAGCATCGGTGGGGGGGCCTTTAATGAGCAGTTCTTC
CDR3aa: CASIGGGAFNEQFF
d_gene: -
j_gene: TRBJ2-1
abundance: -
v_gene: TRBV28

CDR3nt: TGCGCCAGCAGCCATGGAGGGGACAGACATTACGAGCAGTACTTC
CDR3aa: CASSHGGDRHYEQYF
d_gene: -
j_gene: TRBJ2-7
abundance: -
v_gene: TRBV4-1

CDR3nt: TGCGCCAGCTCAATACTAGCGGGGGGGCCGATCAATGAGCAGTTCTTC
CDR3aa: CASSILAGGPINEQFF
d_gene: TRBD2
j_gene: TRBJ2-1
abundance: -
v_gene: TRBV5-1

CDR3nt: TGTGCCAGTAGTGACATGAACTATGGCTACACCTTC
CDR3aa: CASSDMNYGYTF
d_gene: -
j_gene: TRBJ1-2
abundance: few
v_gene: TRBV19

CDR3nt: TGTGCCTGGAGTGCCGACAGGGGATATAGCTATGGCTACACCTTC
CDR3aa: CAWSADRGYSYGYTF
d_gene: TRBD1
j_gene: TRBJ1-2
abundance: -
v_gene: TRBV30

CDR3nt: TGCGCCAGCAGCCAAAGAACTGGCGGATTCTACGAGCAGTACTTC
CDR3aa: CASSQRTGGFYEQYF
d_gene: -
j_gene: TRBJ2-7
abundance: -
v_gene: TRBV4-1

CDR3nt: TGTGCCAGCAGCCTCCGTTCCGTCTCTGGAAACACCATATATTTT
CDR3aa: CASSLRSVSGNTIYF
d_gene: -
j_gene: TRBJ1-3
abundance: few
v_gene: TRBV6-5

CDR3nt: TGTGCCAGCAGCTTTAGGACAGGTTCCGCCGGGGAGCTGTTTTTT
CDR3aa: CASSFRTGSAGELFF
d_gene: TRBD1
j_gene: TRBJ2-2
abundance: -
v_gene: TRBV7-2

CDR3nt: TGTGCCAGCAGCCCAGCCCGCGGAGATAATTCACCCCTCCACTTT
CDR3aa: CASSPARGDNSPLHF
d_gene: -
j_gene: TRBJ1-6
abundance: few
v_gene: TRBV11-2

CDR3nt: TGTGCCAGCAGCCCATCCGGGACTAGCGGGGGTACAGATACGCAGTATTTT
CDR3aa: CASSPSGTSGGTDTQYF
d_gene: TRBD2
j_gene: TRBJ2-3
abundance: few
v_gene: TRBV27

CDR3nt: TGTGCCAGCAGCTTAGGTCCGGGGGTTTACAATGAGCAGTTCTTC
CDR3aa: CASSLGPGVYNEQFF
d_gene: -
j_gene: TRBJ2-1
abundance: -
v_gene: TRBV7-7

CDR3nt: TGTGCCAGCAGCTTAGCCCAGAGGGGGCCGTTCTTC
CDR3aa: CASSLAQRGPFF
d_gene: TRBD1
j_gene: TRBJ2-1
abundance: -
v_gene: TRBV5-4

CDR3nt: TGTGCCAGTAGTACCCGGGACAGGGCAAACTCTGGGGCCAACGTCCTGACTTTC
CDR3aa: CASSTRDRANSGANVLTF
d_gene: TRBD1
j_gene: TRBJ2-6
abundance: -
v_gene: TRBV19

CDR3nt: TGTGCCAGCAGCCTCGACCGAGACAGGGTCTCTGAAGCTTTCTTT
CDR3aa: CASSLDRDRVSEAFF
d_gene: TRBD1
j_gene: TRBJ1-1
abundance: -
v_gene: TRBV7-2

CDR3nt: TGTGCCAGCAGCGGGACAACTAGCGGGGGGAACACCGGGGAGCTGTTTTTT
CDR3aa: CASSGTTSGGNTGELFF
d_gene: TRBD2
j_gene: TRBJ2-2
abundance: -
v_gene: TRBV2

CDR3nt: TGTGCCAGCAGTGCTAGCGTGGGGGAGCTGTTTTTT
CDR3aa: CASSASVGELFF
d_gene: -
j_gene: TRBJ2-2
abundance: -
v_gene: TRBV2

CDR3nt: TGTGCCAGCAGCCCCATGTACAGGCAGTTCTTC
CDR3aa: CASSPMYRQFF
d_gene: -
j_gene: TRBJ2-1
abundance: -
v_gene: TRBV7-8

CDR3nt: TGTGCCAGCAGCTTAGCGTTTCCGGGTAATTCACCCCTCCACTTT
CDR3aa: CASSLAFPGNSPLHF
d_gene: -
j_gene: TRBJ1-6
abundance: -
v_gene: TRBV7-8

CDR3nt: TGTGCCAGCGGATCAGGGTCCTATGGCTACACCTTC
CDR3aa: CASGSGSYGYTF
d_gene: -
j_gene: TRBJ1-2
abundance: once
v_gene: TRBV28

CDR3nt: TGTGCCAGCAGCTTAGGTACGGGGACTAGCGGGGCCTACTACGAGCAGTACTTC
CDR3aa: CASSLGTGTSGAYYEQYF
d_gene: TRBD2
j_gene: TRBJ2-7
abundance: -
v_gene: TRBV7-9

CDR3nt: TGTGCCAGCAGTGAACGAGGCGGGGAGCTGTTTTTT
CDR3aa: CASSERGGELFF
d_gene: -
j_gene: TRBJ2-2
abundance: -
v_gene: TRBV6-1

CDR3nt: TGTTCCAGCAGCCCCCAGGGGGCGAGCTTCGATGGCTACACCTTC
CDR3aa: CSSSPQGASFDGYTF
d_gene: TRBD1
j_gene: TRBJ1-2
abundance: -
v_gene: TRBV7-9

CDR3nt: TGTGCCAGTAGTATATGGGGCCAGAACACCGGGGAGCTGTTTTTT
CDR3aa: CASSIWGQNTGELFF
d_gene: -
j_gene: TRBJ2-2
abundance: -
v_gene: TRBV19

CDR3nt: TGCGCCAGCAGCTTGCTTACAGGGACCACAGATACGCAGTATTTT
CDR3aa: CASSLLTGTTDTQYF
d_gene: -
j_gene: TRBJ2-3
abundance: -
v_gene: TRBV5-1